A selection of T cell receptor beta chains follows, all from one sample in a study of blood T cell repertoires in COVID-19. Assay used: immunoSEQ multiplex PCR; TCRdb lists only in-frame clones, some missing. The sample includes approximately 100,000 clones, roughly nine tenths seen only once; the top ten take over 15%. The specimen was peripheral blood. The receptor source for this set is a woman of 80 years or more in a cohort sampled during active COVID-19. The conserved cysteine and the conserved F or W are not part of the CDR3 here.

j_gene,v_gene,CDR3aa
TRBJ2-5,TRBV18,ASSPGQDGTQY
TRBJ1-2,TRBV12-3/TRBV12-4,ASSFLRAGGYT
TRBJ1-5,TRBV2,ASSEWDSLNQPQH
TRBJ2-7,TRBV19,ASSRRTSGNYEQY
TRBJ2-5,TRBV19,ASSPIDRAQETQY
TRBJ2-1,TRBV10-1,ASSEYGLAPFREQF
TRBJ1-1,TRBV13,ASSLNKYTEAF
TRBJ2-7,TRBV18,ASSLKAAEFYEQY
TRBJ2-7,TRBV5-1,ASRTPSSGVEYEQY
TRBJ2-1,TRBV29-1,SVEKGLASYNEQF
TRBJ2-1,TRBV24-1,ATSVGGLAGRNEQF
TRBJ1-2,TRBV5-6,ASSPQRVYYGYT
TRBJ1-2,TRBV18,ASSLSIGYT
TRBJ2-1,TRBV10-3,AISEGLADSDNEQF
TRBJ2-7,TRBV11-2,ASSLVGLAGRRFTYEQY
TRBJ2-5,TRBV7-8,ASSLGQQETQY
TRBJ1-6,TRBV6-5,ASSLMNSYNSPLH
TRBJ2-7,TRBV29-1,SVEEGTDPYEQY
TRBJ1-3,TRBV12-3/TRBV12-4,ASSPLGNTIY
TRBJ1-1,TRBV2,ASSDPLEAF
TRBJ2-1,TRBV5-1,ASSPLAGGLGDNEQF
TRBJ1-5,TRBV5-4,ASITRLARRILPQH
TRBJ2-7,TRBV27,ASSSRDRVSYEQY
TRBJ2-3,TRBV19,ASSTWTGGTDTQY
TRBJ1-1,TRBV27,ASNENRVGATEAF
TRBJ1-4,TRBV18,ASSLQVNEKLF
TRBJ1-6,TRBV19,ASSTDRDSPLH
TRBJ2-2,TRBV3-1/TRBV3-2,ASSQGGGGELF
TRBJ1-1,TRBV25-1,ASSAHGGEAF
TRBJ2-1,TRBV19,ASSINSWSYNEQF
TRBJ2-5,TRBV19,AIASGRGETQY